The entry below describes one TCR gamma chain. Its antigen is still unknown. Using around 210 ng of biopsy DNA, TRG was amplified with LymphoTrack primers. TCRdb re-called the multiplex PCR reads with CATT. The table shows roughly 2,400 gamma-chain clones, with about 42% occurring only once. Ten to eleven formalin-fixed paraffin-embedded scrolls, each 5 µm thick, supplied each case's genomic DNA. These data originate in a study of intestinal T cells in coeliac disease. V gave up 4 bases and J gave up 16 bases; unmatched junction bases: 9. The CDR3 contains 11 residues. In germline, CDR1 is VENAVY, CDR2 YDSYNSRV. Findings and limits, study-wide: With TRG, about 95% of biopsies (about 95% of the roughly 54) were classified correctly. Coeliac and control groups differed significantly in age. PCR duplicates were indistinguishable from repeated CDR3 amino acid sequences.

Sequencing input: a duodenal biopsy. J is TRGJP2 and V is TRGV8. The sequence derives from a human donor with celiac disease. The CDR3: CATWESLTKTF. DNA for the CDR3: TGTGCCACCTGGGAATCCCTAACCAAGACGTTT.